The rows below give T cell receptor beta chains drawn from one sample of a study of blood T cells in healthy people across ages. TCRdb reprocessed the 5' RACE reads via MiXCR and lists one record per CDR3 protein. Of around 700,000 distinct CDR3 sequences listed, about 25% were seen once; the top ten hold 8% to 10%. The data were also submitted as part of a second study, on T cells of mothers and their children.

The sequencing input was blood. All receptors derive from a boy younger than 18 in good health. Each CDR3 is given with its conserved first and last residue. Fields, in order: D gene, V gene, CDR3 protein. A D gene is named only where the DNA matches it firmly.

>TRBD1|TRBV7-3
CASSSDRVSNEQFF
>TRBD1|TRBV5-6
CASSSWVEGAHGYTF
>TRBD1|TRBV7-9
CTSSPGTDLGVEKLFF
>TRBD2|TRBV3-1
CASSHATAPGGGIQYF
>TRBD1|TRBV6-1
CASSVPGQSTGELFF
>TRBD1|TRBV5-1
CASSRGQGVGEQFF
>.|TRBV28
CASTPALLAPDEQYF
>.|TRBV5-1
CASSLWHKYEQYF
>.|TRBV7-2
CASSLSPSGGQETQYF
>.|TRBV7-2
CASSPSGPNTGELFF
>TRBD2|TRBV7-2
CASSETGGSSYNEQFF
>.|TRBV6-5
CASSSERNIQYF
>TRBD2|TRBV7-2
CASSFLAGTNTGELFF
>.|TRBV28
CASSSLDRNEQYF
>.|TRBV20-1
CSATRLAGAWNEQFF
>TRBD1|TRBV29-1
CSVRGQGGTEAFF
>TRBD1|TRBV7-2
CVSSRTRTGSGANVLTF
>TRBD2|TRBV28
CASHGGKETQYF
>TRBD2|TRBV12-5
CASGFPPAGGPYNEQFF
>TRBD1|TRBV5-1
CASSSPGQKETQYF
>.|TRBV6-6
CASSPVRGGGYTF
>.|TRBV29-1
CSVEEPVRPSNEQLF
>.|TRBV19
CASVSGYEQYF
>.|TRBV28
CASSLLGRATYEQYF
>.|TRBV4-1
CASSPPWGSGQETQYF
>.|TRBV7-2
CASSLRGRNYEQYF
>.|TRBV7-9
CASSLGTNQPQHF
>.|TRBV6-1
CASGRNNEQFF
>TRBD1|TRBV10-3
CAISWTGLSGANVLTF
>.|TRBV29-1
CSFDFSTDTQYF